The present T cell receptor (beta chain) was sequenced within a study of cytomegalovirus exposure and HLA in healthy donors. The CDR3 length is 14 residues. Germline CDR1 is SEHNR and CDR2 is FQNEAQ (reference sequence). Between the trimmed V and J ends, which lost 1 base and 6 bases, there was a span of 12 bases. The PCR employed 60 Vbeta primers together with 13 Jbeta primers. The repertoire was sequenced with immunoSEQ multiplex PCR; TCRdb's copy has only in-frame clones and lacks some. The sample lists about 110,000 clones, around 70% seen once, with under 6.5% in the top ten. This chain links TRBV7-9 with TRBJ1-2; D is possibly TRBD1 (6 bases). The sequencing input was PBMCs. The sequence came from a woman aged 70-85 years in good health and CMV-seropositive. As DNA, the CDR3 is TGTGCCAGCAGCTTAGAGGAAGGGGGAGATGGCTACACCTTC. It encodes CASSLEEGGDGYTF.